What follows is one T cell receptor beta chain and its context. Ages ranged from about 18 to 89 years, with residence in around 24 US areas. Researchers sorted participants into cohorts using their self-reported clinical history. A case of COVID-19 had been met by exposed participants within 2 weeks before study entry. V was clipped by 6 bases and J by 2 bases, with 8 bases between them. The length of the CDR3 is 13 residues. Germline lookup yields CDR1 MNHEY and CDR2 SVGAGI. This sample is part of a study of blood T cell repertoires in COVID-19. Study in general: PBMCs, B-cell-depleted T cells, or T cells provided the cDNA or gDNA that made up the material.

Here immunoSEQ multiplex PCR was the method, and the copy in TCRdb shows in-frame clones only, minus some. The repertoire has roughly 190,000 clones, around 84% of them found once; the top ten carry 3% to 3.5%. This clonotype was sampled from a woman in her twenties or thirties who had been exposed to COVID-19. The sequenced sample was PBMCs or T cells enriched from blood (not recorded which). V is TRBV6-5 and J is TRBJ1-5, with a possible D match to TRBD1 (6 bases). CDR3 bases: TGTGCCAGCAGGGACAGCCGCAATCAGCCCCAGCATTTT. This sequence encodes CASRDSRNQPQHF.